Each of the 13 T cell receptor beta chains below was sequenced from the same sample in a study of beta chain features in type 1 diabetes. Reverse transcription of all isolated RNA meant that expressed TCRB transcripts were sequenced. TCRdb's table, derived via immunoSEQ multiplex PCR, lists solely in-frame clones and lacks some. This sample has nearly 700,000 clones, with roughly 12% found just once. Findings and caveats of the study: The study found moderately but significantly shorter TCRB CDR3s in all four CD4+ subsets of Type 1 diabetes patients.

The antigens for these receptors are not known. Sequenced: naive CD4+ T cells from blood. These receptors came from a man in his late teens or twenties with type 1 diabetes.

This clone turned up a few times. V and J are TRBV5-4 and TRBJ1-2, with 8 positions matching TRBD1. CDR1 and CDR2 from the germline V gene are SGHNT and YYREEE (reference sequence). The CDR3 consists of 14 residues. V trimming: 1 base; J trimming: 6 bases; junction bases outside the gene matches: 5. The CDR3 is CASSLLDRVNGYTF. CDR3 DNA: TGTGCCAGCAGCTTGTTGGACAGGGTGAATGGCTACACCTTC.

DNA of the CDR3: TGTGCCAGCTCACGTCGTGGTGGTTCCGGGGACACTGAAGCTTTCTTT. Translated: CASSRRGGSGDTEAFF. V gene TRBV18 combines with J gene TRBJ1-1; D is unclear. Trimming stripped 4 bases from V and 3 bases from J, with 18 bases between. Per germline, CDR1 KGHSH and CDR2 LQKENI. The CDR3 loop spans 16 amino acids.

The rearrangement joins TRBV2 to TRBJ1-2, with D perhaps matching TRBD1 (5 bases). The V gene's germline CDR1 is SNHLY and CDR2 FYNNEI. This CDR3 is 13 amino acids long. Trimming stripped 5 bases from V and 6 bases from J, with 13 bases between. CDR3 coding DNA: TGTGCCAGCAGTTCGACAGAAGGGAATGGCTACACCTTC. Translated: CASSSTEGNGYTF. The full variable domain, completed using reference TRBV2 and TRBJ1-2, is EPEVTQTPSHQVTQMGQEVILRCVPISNHLYFYWYRQILGQKVEFLVSFYNNEISEKSEIFDDQFSVERPDGSNFTLKIRSTKLEDSAMYFCASSSTEGNGYTFGSGTRLTVV.

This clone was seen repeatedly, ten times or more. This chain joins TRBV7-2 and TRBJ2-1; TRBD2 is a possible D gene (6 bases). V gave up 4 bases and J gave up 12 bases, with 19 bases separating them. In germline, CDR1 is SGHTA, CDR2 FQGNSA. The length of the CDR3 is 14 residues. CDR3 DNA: TGTGCCAGCAGCTCCACGGGGGTTGGAGTGCTGCAGTTCTTC. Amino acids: CASSSTGVGVLQFF.

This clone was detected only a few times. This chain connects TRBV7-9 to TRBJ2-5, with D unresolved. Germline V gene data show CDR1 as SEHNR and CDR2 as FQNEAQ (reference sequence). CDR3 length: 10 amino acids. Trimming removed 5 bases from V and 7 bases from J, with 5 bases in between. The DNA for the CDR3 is TGTGCCAGCAGCGGAGTGACCCAGTACTTC. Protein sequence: CASSGVTQYF.

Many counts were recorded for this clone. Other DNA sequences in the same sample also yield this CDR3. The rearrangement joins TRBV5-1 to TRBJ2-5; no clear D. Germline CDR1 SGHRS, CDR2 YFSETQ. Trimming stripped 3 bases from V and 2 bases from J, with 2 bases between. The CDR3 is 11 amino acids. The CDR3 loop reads CASSSQETQYF. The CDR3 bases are TGCGCCAGCAGCTCGCAAGAGACCCAGTACTTC.

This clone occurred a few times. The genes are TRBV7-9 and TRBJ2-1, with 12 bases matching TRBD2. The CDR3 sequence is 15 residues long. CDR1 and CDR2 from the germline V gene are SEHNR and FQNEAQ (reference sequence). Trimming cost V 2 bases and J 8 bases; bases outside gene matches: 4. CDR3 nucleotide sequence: TGTGCCAGCAGCTTATGGACTAGCGGGGAATATGAGCAGTTCTTC. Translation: CASSLWTSGEYEQFF.

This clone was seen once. The CDR3 coding sequence is TGTGCCAGTAGTATCGGTTACACAGATACGCAGTATTTT. Translated: CASSIGYTDTQYF. The chain uses TRBV19 and TRBJ2-3; D not resolved. Per the germline V gene, CDR1 is LNHDA and CDR2 is SQIVND (reference sequence). The CDR3 is made up of 13 amino acids. V lost 3 bases, J lost 2 bases, and 6 bases lay in between.

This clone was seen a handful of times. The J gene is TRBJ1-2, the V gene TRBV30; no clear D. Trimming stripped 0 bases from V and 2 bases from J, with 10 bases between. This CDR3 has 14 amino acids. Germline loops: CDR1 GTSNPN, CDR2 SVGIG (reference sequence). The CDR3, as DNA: TGTGCCTGGAGTGTACCACCAGTAAACTATGGCTACACCTTC. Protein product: CAWSVPPVNYGYTF.

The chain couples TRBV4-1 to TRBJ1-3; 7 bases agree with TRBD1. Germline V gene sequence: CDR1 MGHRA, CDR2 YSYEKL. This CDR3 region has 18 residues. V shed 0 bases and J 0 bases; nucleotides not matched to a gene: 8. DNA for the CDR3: TGCGCCAGCAGCCAAGATCGGACAGGAGTTCACTCTGGAAACACCATATATTTT. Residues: CASSQDRTGVHSGNTIYF.

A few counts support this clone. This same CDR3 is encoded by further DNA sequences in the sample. The CDR3 here is CASSFRGEQYF. For the CDR3, the DNA is TGTGCCAGCAGTTTTCGGGGCGAGCAGTACTTC. This chain uses TRBV28 with TRBJ2-7; a possible D gene is TRBD2 (5 bases). V was trimmed by 3 bases and J by 6 bases, leaving 6 bases between them. The CDR3 spans 11 residues. CDR1 is MDHEN and CDR2 is SYDVKM in the germline V gene.

Written as DNA, the CDR3 is TGTGCCTGGAGTGGAGCCGACAGGGCGGCCTACGAGCAGTACTTC. Protein sequence: CAWSGADRAAYEQYF. The chain uses TRBV30 and TRBJ2-7; 7 bases align to TRBD1. Germline lookup yields CDR1 GTSNPN and CDR2 SVGIG (reference sequence). Losses at the gene ends were 1 base for V and 2 bases for J; bases not matched to a gene: 8. CDR3 length equals 15 residues.

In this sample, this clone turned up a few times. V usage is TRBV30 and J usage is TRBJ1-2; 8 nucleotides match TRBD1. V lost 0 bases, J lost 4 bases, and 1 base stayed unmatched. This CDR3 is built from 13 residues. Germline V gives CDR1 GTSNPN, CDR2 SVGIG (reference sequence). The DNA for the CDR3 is TGTGCCTGGAGTGTAGACAGGGGCTATGGCTACACCTTC. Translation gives CAWSVDRGYGYTF.